The 3 T cell receptor beta chains below all came from one sample that was sequenced in a study of cytomegalovirus exposure and HLA in healthy donors. Profiling relied on immunoSEQ multiplex PCR, and the TCRdb table lists in-frame clones only, not all of them. The sample consists of some 150,000 clones, roughly nine tenths of them appearing once. Material: PBMCs. These TCRs come from a woman between 18 and 29 years old in good health and CMV-seropositive.

The rearrangement joins TRBV5-1 to TRBJ1-4, with D possibly being TRBD1 (5 bases). The CDR3 extends over 16 amino acids. Germline CDR1 SGHRS, CDR2 YFSETQ. Trimming cost V 4 bases and J 7 bases, with 20 bases left between them. The CDR3 DNA reads as TGCGCCAGCAGCCCCTTAGGGCGGACATGGGGTGAAAAACTGTTTTTT. It encodes CASSPLGRTWGEKLFF.

The chain combines TRBV9 with TRBJ1-1; D unresolved. Trimming took 0 bases from V and 0 from J, leaving 6 bases between them. The CDR3 length is 14 residues. Germline values: CDR1 SGDLS, CDR2 YYNGEE. The DNA for the CDR3 is TGTGCCAGCAGCGTAGGACTAGTGAACACTGAAGCTTTCTTT. Its translation: CASSVGLVNTEAFF. Complete variable domain (other parts from reference TRBV9 and TRBJ1-1): DSGVTQTPKHLITATGQRVTLRCSPRSGDLSVYWYQQSLDQGLQFLIQYYNGEERAKGNILERFSAQQFPDLHSELNLSSLELGDSALYFCASSVGLVNTEAFFGQGTRLTVV.

The chain has TRBV6-1 and TRBJ2-7; 7 nucleotides align to TRBD2. The V gene's germline CDR1 is MNHNS and CDR2 SASEGT. The CDR3 covers 15 residues. V lost 4 bases to trimming and J lost 0 bases; unmatched junction nucleotides: 6. DNA for the CDR3: TGTGCCAGCAGTGGGCTGGGGGAGGGCTCCTACGAGCAGTACTTC. Its translation: CASSGLGEGSYEQYF.